A selection of T cell receptor beta chains follows, all from one sample in a study of blood T cell repertoires in COVID-19. Method: immunoSEQ multiplex PCR; TCRdb's copy keeps in-frame clones and lacks some. Of some 52,000 clones in the sample, just over 85% were seen once. Sequenced: peripheral blood. The receptors here all came from a man between 65 and 79 years old with acute or convalescent COVID-19. CDR3s include the opening cysteine and the closing phenylalanine or tryptophan. D genes are given only for firm matches. For some rows the clone size is stated as once, few or many, or as a class when expanded; others skip it.

V	J	D	size	CDR3	DNA
TRBV5-6	TRBJ2-7	-	-	CASRGQGEQYF	TGTGCCAGCAGGGGCCAGGGCGAGCAGTACTTC
TRBV30	TRBJ2-1	-	-	CAWSPGLTYNEQFF	TGTGCCTGGAGTCCGGGATTAACCTACAATGAGCAGTTCTTC
TRBV11-2	TRBJ2-2	-	few	CASSLDSQVPGELFF	TGTGCCAGCAGCTTAGATTCTCAGGTCCCCGGGGAGCTGTTTTTT
TRBV6-6	TRBJ1-4	-	-	CASSRLWGETNEKLFF	TGTGCCAGCAGCCGCCTTTGGGGGGAGACTAATGAAAAACTGTTTTTT
TRBV5-6	TRBJ2-5	TRBD2	-	CASSSLRGDQETQYF	TGTGCCAGCAGCTCCTTACGGGGGGATCAAGAGACCCAGTACTTC
TRBV18	TRBJ1-3	-	-	CASSPNSGGNTIYF	TGTGCCAGCTCACCTAACAGCGGAGGAAACACCATATATTTT
TRBV6-6	TRBJ2-1	-	-	CASRHTGGGSYNEQFF	TGTGCCAGCAGACATACAGGAGGAGGGTCCTACAATGAGCAGTTCTTC
TRBV2	TRBJ2-3	TRBD1	-	CASTPTGVKDTQYF	TGTGCCAGCACACCGACAGGGGTAAAAGATACGCAGTATTTT
TRBV7-2	TRBJ1-2	TRBD1	-	CASSPDRGGGYTF	TGTGCCAGCAGCCCAGACAGGGGCGGTGGCTACACCTTC
TRBV18	TRBJ2-7	-	-	CASSPSNEQYF	TGTGCCAGCTCACCGAGCAACGAGCAGTACTTC
TRBV7-2	TRBJ2-1	TRBD2	-	CASSQWSSGRGSSYNEQFF	TGTGCCAGCAGTCAGTGGTCCAGCGGGAGGGGGAGCTCCTACAATGAGCAGTTCTTC
TRBV5-6	TRBJ1-1	-	few	CASRRPEKNTEAFF	TGTGCCAGCAGGCGCCCCGAAAAGAACACTGAAGCTTTCTTT
TRBV6-4	TRBJ2-3	-	few	CASSDRTGSGTQYF	TGTGCCAGCAGTGACCGTACCGGTTCGGGTACGCAGTATTTT
TRBV4-1	TRBJ1-2	TRBD1	few	CASSTQGTGYGYTF	TGCGCCAGCAGCACTCAAGGGACAGGTTATGGCTACACCTTC
TRBV9	TRBJ2-1	TRBD2	-	CASSVSGLAGYNEQFF	TGTGCCAGCAGCGTCTCCGGACTAGCGGGTTACAATGAGCAGTTCTTC
TRBV4-3	TRBJ2-1	-	-	CASKGLSGNEQFF	TGCGCCAGCAAGGGACTTTCAGGCAATGAGCAGTTCTTC
TRBV18	TRBJ2-5	-	-	CASSPRQGETQYF	TGTGCCAGCTCACCACGTCAGGGGGAGACCCAGTACTTC
TRBV19	TRBJ2-5	TRBD2	-	CASSNPGGIVETQYF	TGTGCCAGTAGTAACCCCGGGGGGATTGTGGAGACCCAGTACTTC
TRBV27	TRBJ2-7	TRBD1	many	CASRGVTGIHEQYF	TGTGCCAGTAGGGGTGTGACAGGGATTCACGAGCAGTACTTC
TRBV19	TRBJ1-1	-	-	CASMGRGGTLAEAFF	TGTGCCAGTATGGGGAGGGGAGGGACTCTCGCTGAAGCTTTCTTT
TRBV18	TRBJ2-1	TRBD1	-	CASSPPNNRGEQFF	TGTGCCAGCTCACCCCCGAATAACAGGGGTGAGCAGTTCTTC
TRBV4-3	TRBJ2-7	-	once	CASSQGRAYEQYF	TGCGCCAGCAGCCAGGGCAGGGCCTACGAGCAGTACTTC
TRBV19	TRBJ2-7	-	-	CASSMQAGFGEQYF	TGTGCCAGTAGTATGCAAGCGGGCTTCGGCGAGCAGTACTTC
TRBV18	TRBJ1-2	-	-	CASSPPSGQGLHYGYTF	TGTGCCAGCTCACCTCCCTCGGGCCAGGGCCTACACTATGGCTACACCTTC
TRBV6-4	TRBJ2-1	-	-	CASSLLGASYNEQFF	TGTGCCAGCAGTCTTCTGGGCGCCTCCTACAATGAGCAGTTCTTC
TRBV19	TRBJ1-1	-	once	CASSIQQGTEAFF	TGTGCCAGTAGTATCCAACAGGGTACTGAAGCTTTCTTT
TRBV2	TRBJ1-5	-	-	CASSPPLNQPQHF	TGTGCCAGCAGTCCTCCTCTCAATCAGCCCCAGCATTTT
TRBV29-1	TRBJ2-2	TRBD1	-	CSVEGHGTGTGELFF	TGCAGCGTTGAAGGGCACGGGACAGGGACCGGGGAGCTGTTTTTT
TRBV19	TRBJ2-1	-	-	CASSSGVSYNEQFF	TGTGCCAGTAGTAGCGGGGTCTCCTACAATGAGCAGTTCTTC
TRBV10-3	TRBJ2-2	-	-	CAISAQVGRGTGELFF	TGTGCCATCAGTGCACAGGTGGGCAGGGGCACCGGGGAGCTGTTTTTT
TRBV4-1	TRBJ1-3	-	-	CASSRPFGNTIYF	TGCGCCAGCAGCCGGCCATTCGGAAACACCATATATTTT
TRBV4-1	TRBJ2-5	TRBD1	-	CASSHKDRGRVETQYF	TGCGCCAGCAGCCATAAGGACAGGGGCAGAGTAGAGACCCAGTACTTC
TRBV5-8	TRBJ2-4	TRBD2	-	CASSPTGTSINKNIQYF	TGTGCCAGCAGTCCTACGGGGACTAGCATAAACAAAAACATTCAGTACTTC
TRBV4-3	TRBJ1-6	-	-	CASSQAEGVYNSPLHF	TGCGCCAGCAGCCAAGCTGAGGGGGTTTATAATTCACCCCTCCACTTT
TRBV6-4	TRBJ2-2	-	-	CASSAARGAGELFF	TGTGCCAGCTCCGCAGCCCGGGGTGCCGGGGAGCTGTTTTTT
TRBV6-1	TRBJ1-5	-	-	CASSEPAQRGNCNQPQHF	TGTGCCAGCAGTGAGCCAGCCCAAAGGGGGAATTGCAATCAGCCCCAGCATTTT
TRBV28	TRBJ2-3	TRBD1	-	CASSPGQGTQYF	TGTGCCAGCAGCCCCGGACAGGGTACGCAGTATTTT
TRBV24-1	TRBJ2-3	-	-	CATTADRTDTDTQYF	TGTGCCACCACTGCTGACAGGACAGACACAGATACGCAGTATTTT